This TCR beta chain is from a study of control samples from healthy donors and cancer patients. Germline V gives CDR1 LGHDT, CDR2 YNNKEL (reference sequence). V was cut by 3 bases and J by 2 bases, with 8 bases left in between. The CDR3 has 14 residues. Some clones are missing from TCRdb's copy, which holds only in-frame ones; the method was immunoSEQ multiplex PCR. The data contain 250,000 to 300,000 clones, more than 65% of them seen just once; the ten biggest clones take up about an eighth. This clone was detected a few times. The sequencing input was PBMCs. The V gene is TRBV3-1 (or the pseudogene TRBV3-2), the J gene TRBJ2-1; either TRBD1 or TRBD2 may fit D (5 bases each). This receptor was obtained from an older woman with lung cancer. The CDR3 here is CASSQGETYNEQFF. DNA for the CDR3: TGTGCCAGCAGCCAGGGGGAAACCTACAATGAGCAGTTCTTC.